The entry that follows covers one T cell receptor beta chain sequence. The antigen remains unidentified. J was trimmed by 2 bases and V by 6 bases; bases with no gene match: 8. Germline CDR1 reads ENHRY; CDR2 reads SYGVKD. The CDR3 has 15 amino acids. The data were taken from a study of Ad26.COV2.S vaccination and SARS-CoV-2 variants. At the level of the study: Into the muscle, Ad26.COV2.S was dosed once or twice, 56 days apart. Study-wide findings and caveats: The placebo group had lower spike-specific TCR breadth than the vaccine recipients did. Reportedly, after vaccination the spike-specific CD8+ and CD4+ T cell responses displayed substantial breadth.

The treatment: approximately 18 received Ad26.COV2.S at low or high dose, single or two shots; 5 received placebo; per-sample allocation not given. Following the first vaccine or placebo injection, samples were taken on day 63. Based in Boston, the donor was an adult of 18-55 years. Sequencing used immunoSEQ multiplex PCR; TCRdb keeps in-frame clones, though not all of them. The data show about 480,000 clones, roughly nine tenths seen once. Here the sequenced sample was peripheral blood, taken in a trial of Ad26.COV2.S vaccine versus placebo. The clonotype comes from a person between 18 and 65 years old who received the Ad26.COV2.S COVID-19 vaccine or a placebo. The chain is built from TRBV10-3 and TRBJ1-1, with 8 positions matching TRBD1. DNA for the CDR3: TGTGCCATCAGGGGGCCTGGACAGGGAAACACTGAAGCTTTCTTT. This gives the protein CAIRGPGQGNTEAFF.